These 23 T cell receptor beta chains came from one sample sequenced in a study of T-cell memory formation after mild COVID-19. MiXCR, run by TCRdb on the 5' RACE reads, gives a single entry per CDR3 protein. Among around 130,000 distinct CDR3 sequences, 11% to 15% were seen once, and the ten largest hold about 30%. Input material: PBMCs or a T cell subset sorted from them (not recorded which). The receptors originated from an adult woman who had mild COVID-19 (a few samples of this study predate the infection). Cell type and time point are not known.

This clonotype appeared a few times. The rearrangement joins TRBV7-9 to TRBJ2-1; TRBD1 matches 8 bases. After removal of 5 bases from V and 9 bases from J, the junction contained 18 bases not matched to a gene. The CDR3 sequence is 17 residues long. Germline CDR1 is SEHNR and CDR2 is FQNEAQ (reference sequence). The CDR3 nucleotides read TGTGCCAGCAGCCGCTCATGGTGGTCAGGGGGCGAGGGTGAGCAGTTCTTC. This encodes CASSRSWWSGGEGEQFF.

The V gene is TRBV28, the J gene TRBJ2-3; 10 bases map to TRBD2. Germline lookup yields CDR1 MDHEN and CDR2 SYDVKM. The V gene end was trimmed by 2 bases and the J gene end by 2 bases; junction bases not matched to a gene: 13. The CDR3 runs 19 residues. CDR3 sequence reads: CASSLPSDFLAGATDTQYF. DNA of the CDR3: TGTGCCAGCAGTTTACCATCTGACTTCCTAGCGGGAGCCACAGATACGCAGTATTTT.

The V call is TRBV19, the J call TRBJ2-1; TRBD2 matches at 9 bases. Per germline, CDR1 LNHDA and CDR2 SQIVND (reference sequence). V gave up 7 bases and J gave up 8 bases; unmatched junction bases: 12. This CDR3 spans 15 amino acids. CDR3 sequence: CASIRLAGGVDEQFF. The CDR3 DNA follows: TGTGCCAGTATCCGGCTGGCGGGAGGGGTTGATGAGCAGTTCTTC. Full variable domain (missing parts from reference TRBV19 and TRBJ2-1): DGGITQSPKYLFRKEGQNVTLSCEQNLNHDAMYWYRQDPGQGLRLIYYSQIVNDFQKGDIAEGYSVSREKKESFPLTVTSAQKNPTAFYLCASIRLAGGVDEQFFGPGTRLTVL.

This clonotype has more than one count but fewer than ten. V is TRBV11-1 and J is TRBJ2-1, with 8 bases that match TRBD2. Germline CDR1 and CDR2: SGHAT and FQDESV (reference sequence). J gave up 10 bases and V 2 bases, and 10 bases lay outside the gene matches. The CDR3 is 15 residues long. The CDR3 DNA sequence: TGTGCCAGCAGCTTACTGAGCGGGAGCCTAGGAGAGCAGTTCTTC. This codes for CASSLLSGSLGEQFF.

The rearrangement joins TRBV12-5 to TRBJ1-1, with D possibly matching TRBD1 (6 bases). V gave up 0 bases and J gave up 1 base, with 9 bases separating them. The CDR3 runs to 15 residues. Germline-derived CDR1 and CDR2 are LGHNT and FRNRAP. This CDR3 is CASGLVTGPNTEAFF. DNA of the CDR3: TGTGCTAGTGGTTTGGTAACAGGGCCGAACACTGAAGCTTTCTTT.

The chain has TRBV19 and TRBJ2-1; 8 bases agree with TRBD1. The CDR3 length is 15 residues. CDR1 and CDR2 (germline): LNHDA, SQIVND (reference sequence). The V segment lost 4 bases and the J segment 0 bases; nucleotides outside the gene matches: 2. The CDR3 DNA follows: TGTGCCAGTAGTACTGACAGGGGCTCCTACAATGAGCAGTTCTTC. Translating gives CASSTDRGSYNEQFF.

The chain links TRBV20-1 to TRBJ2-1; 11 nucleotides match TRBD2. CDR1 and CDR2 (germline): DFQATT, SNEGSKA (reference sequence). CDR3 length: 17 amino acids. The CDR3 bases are TGCAGCCCCAAGGGGCACTTTCTAGCGGGGGGCGGGAATGAGCAGTTCTTC. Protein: CSPKGHFLAGGGNEQFF.

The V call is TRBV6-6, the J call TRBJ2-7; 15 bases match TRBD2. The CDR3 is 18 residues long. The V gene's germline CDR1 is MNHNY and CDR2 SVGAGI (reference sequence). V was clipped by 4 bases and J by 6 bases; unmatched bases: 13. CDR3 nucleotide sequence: TGTGCCAGCAGTTCCCCCGACAGGGGGACTAGCGGGAGGCTCGAGCAGTACTTC. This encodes CASSSPDRGTSGRLEQYF.

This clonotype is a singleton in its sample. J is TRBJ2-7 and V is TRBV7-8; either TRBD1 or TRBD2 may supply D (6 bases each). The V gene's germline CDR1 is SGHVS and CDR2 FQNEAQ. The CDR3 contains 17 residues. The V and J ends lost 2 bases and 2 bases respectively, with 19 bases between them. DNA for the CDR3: TGTGCCAGCAGCTTAAAAGGGGGGAACAGGAGGGCCTACGAGCAGTACTTC. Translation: CASSLKGGNRRAYEQYF.

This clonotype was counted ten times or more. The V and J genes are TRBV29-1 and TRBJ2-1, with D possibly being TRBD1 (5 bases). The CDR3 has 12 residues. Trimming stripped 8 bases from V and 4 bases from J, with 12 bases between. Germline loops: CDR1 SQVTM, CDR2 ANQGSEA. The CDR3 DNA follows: TGCAGCCCTGCCACAGGATACAATGAGCAGTTCTTC. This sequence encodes CSPATGYNEQFF.

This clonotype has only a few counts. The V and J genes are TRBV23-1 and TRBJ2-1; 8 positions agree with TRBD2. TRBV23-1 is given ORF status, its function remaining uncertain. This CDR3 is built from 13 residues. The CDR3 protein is CERGDREGDEQFF. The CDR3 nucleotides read TGCGAGAGAGGGGATCGGGAGGGTGATGAGCAGTTCTTC.

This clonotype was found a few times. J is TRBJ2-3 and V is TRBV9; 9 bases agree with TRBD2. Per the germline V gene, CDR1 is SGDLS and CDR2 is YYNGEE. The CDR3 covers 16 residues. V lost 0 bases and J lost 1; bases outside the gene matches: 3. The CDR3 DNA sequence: TGTGCCAGCAGCGTAGATCCTAGCGGGGGCACAGATACGCAGTATTTT. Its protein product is CASSVDPSGGTDTQYF.

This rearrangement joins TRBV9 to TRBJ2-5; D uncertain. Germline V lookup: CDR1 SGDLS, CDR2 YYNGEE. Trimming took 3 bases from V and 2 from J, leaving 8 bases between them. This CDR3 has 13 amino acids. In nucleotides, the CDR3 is TGTGCCAGCAGCGCGGACCCTCAAGAGACCCAGTACTTC. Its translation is CASSADPQETQYF. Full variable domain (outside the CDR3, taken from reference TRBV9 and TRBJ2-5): DSGVTQTPKHLITATGQRVTLRCSPRSGDLSVYWYQQSLDQGLQFLIQYYNGEERAKGNILERFSAQQFPDLHSELNLSSLELGDSALYFCASSADPQETQYFGPGTRLLVL.

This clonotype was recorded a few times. CDR3 DNA sequence: TGCAGCGTGATGGACGGGAGGGCTACCGGGGAGCTGTTTTTT. Translating it yields CSVMDGRATGELFF. The chain combines TRBV29-1 with TRBJ2-2; 8 bases are shared with TRBD2. Germline-derived CDR1 and CDR2 are SQVTM and ANQGSEA. This CDR3 comprises 14 residues. The V gene end was trimmed by 6 bases and the J gene end by 5 bases; junction bases not matched to a gene: 8.

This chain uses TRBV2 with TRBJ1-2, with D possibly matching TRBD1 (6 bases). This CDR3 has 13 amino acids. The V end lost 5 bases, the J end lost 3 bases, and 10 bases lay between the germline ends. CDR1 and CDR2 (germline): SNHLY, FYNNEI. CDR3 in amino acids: CASSLSGDYGYTF. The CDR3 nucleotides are TGTGCCAGCAGTCTCTCAGGGGACTATGGCTACACCTTC.

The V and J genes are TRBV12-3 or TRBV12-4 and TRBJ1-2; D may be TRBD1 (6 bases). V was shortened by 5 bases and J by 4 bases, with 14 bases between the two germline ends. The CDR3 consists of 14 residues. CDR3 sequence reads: CASSEGGWGYGYTF. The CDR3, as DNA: TGTGCCAGCAGTGAGGGGGGGTGGGGCTATGGCTACACCTTC.

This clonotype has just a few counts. The DNA of the CDR3 is TGTGCCAGCAGCCTCATCGGGATATCCTACGAGCAGTACTTC. Translation gives CASSLIGISYEQYF. The rearrangement links TRBV27 to TRBJ2-7; weak D call: TRBD2 (5 bases). Germline V gene data show CDR1 as MNHEY and CDR2 as SMNVEV (reference sequence). V lost 6 bases and J lost 1, with 13 bases in between. The CDR3 extends over 14 amino acids.

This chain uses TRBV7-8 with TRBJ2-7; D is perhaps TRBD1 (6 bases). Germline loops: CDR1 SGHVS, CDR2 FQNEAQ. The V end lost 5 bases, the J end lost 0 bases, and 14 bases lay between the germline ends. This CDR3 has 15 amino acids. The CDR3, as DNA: TGTGCCAGCAGCAGGGGGACCTCTAACTCCTACGAGCAGTACTTC. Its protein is CASSRGTSNSYEQYF.

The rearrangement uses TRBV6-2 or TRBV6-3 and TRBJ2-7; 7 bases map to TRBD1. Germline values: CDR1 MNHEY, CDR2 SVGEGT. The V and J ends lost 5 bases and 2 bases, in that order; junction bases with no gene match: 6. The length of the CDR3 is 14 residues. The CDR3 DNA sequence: TGTGCCAGCAGTCGTACCGGGACAGCCTACGAGCAGTACTTC. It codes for CASSRTGTAYEQYF.

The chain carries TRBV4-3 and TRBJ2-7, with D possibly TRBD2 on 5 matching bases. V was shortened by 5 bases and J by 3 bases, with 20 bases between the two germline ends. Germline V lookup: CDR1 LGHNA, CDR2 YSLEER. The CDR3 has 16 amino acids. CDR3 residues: CASSSGSGDFDYEQYF. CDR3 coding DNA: TGCGCCAGCAGCTCGGGGTCCGGGGATTTTGACTACGAGCAGTACTTC.

CDR3 amino acids: CASSWLRWPADEQYF. The CDR3 DNA follows: TGTGCCAGCAGTTGGTTAAGGTGGCCAGCCGACGAGCAGTACTTC. The chain is built from TRBV12-3 or TRBV12-4 and TRBJ2-7; D gene unclear. This CDR3 comprises 15 residues. V shed 4 bases and J shed 5 bases, with 18 bases lying between them.

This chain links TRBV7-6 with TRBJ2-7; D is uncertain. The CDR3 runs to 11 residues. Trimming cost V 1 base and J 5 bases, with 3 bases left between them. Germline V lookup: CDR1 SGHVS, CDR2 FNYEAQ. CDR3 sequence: CASSLDHEQYF. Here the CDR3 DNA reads TGTGCCAGCAGCTTAGATCACGAGCAGTACTTC.

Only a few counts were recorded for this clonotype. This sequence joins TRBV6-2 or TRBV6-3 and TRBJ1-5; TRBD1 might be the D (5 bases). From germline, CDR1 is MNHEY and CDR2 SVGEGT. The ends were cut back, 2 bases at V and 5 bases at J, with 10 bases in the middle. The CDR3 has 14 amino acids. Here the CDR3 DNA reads TGTGCCAGCAGTTACCCGGACACCTATCAGCCCCAGCATTTT. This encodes CASSYPDTYQPQHF.